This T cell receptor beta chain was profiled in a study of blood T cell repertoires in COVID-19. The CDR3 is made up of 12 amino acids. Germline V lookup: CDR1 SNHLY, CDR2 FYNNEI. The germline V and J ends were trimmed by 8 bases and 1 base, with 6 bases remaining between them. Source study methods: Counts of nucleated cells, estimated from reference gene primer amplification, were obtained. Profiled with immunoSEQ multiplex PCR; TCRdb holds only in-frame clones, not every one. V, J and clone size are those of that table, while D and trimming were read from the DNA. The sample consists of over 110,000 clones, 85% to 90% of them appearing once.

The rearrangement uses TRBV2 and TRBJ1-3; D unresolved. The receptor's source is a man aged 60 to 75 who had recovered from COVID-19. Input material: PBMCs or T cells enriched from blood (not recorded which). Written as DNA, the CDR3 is TGTGCCAGCGGGAGGTCTGGAAACACCATATATTTT. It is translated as CASGRSGNTIYF. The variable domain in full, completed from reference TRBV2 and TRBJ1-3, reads EPEVTQTPSHQVTQMGQEVILRCVPISNHLYFYWYRQILGQKVEFLVSFYNNEISEKSEIFDDQFSVERPDGSNFTLKIRSTKLEDSAMYFCASGRSGNTIYFGEGSWLTVV.